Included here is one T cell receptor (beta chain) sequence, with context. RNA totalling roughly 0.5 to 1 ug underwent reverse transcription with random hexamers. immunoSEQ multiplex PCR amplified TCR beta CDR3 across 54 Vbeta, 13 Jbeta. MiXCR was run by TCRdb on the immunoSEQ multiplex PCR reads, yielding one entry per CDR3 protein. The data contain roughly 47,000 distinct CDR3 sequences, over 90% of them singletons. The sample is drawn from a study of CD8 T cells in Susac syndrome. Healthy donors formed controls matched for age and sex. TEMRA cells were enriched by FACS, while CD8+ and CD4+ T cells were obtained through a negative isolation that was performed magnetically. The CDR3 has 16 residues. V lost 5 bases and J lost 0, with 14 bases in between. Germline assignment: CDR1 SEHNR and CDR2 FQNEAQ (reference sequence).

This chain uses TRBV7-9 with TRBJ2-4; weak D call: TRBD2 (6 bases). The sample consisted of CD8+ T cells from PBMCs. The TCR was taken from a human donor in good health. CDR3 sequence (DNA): TGTGCCAGCAGCCCCCGGGGGACCCCAGCCAAAAACATTCAGTACTTC. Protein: CASSPRGTPAKNIQYF. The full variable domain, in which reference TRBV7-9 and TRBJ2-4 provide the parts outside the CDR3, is DTGVSQNPRHKITKRGQNVTFRCDPISEHNRLYWYRQTLGQGPEFLTYFQNEAQLEKSRLLSDRFSAERPKGSFSTLEIQRTEQGDSAMYLCASSPRGTPAKNIQYFGAGTRLSVL.